This TCR beta chain was retrieved from a study of T cell repertoires in cytomegalovirus infection. Study observations and caveats: Ex vivo, HLA-C-restricted CMV-specific TCR beta clonotypes prevailed over the rest of the response.

In TCRdb, the reads were re-called with MiXCR into one record per CDR3 protein. This sample has roughly 730,000 distinct CDR3 sequences, with around 35% found just once. Per the germline V gene, CDR1 is SGHNT and CDR2 is YENEEA. This CDR3 has 16 residues. V gave up 5 bases and J gave up 1 base, with 16 bases separating them. Concerning this clonotype itself: Its specificity is not known.

The chain is built from TRBV11-3 and TRBJ2-3; D call uncertain. Source: cultured PBMCs, taken from culture after CMV antigen stimulation. The sequence came from a human donor in good health (CMV status not recorded). Some clones in this sample may be carry-over from other donors' samples. CDR3 nucleotides: TGTGCCAGCAGCGGAGCTGGCAGTTGGGGCACAGATACGCAGTATTTT. The encoded protein is CASSGAGSWGTDTQYF.